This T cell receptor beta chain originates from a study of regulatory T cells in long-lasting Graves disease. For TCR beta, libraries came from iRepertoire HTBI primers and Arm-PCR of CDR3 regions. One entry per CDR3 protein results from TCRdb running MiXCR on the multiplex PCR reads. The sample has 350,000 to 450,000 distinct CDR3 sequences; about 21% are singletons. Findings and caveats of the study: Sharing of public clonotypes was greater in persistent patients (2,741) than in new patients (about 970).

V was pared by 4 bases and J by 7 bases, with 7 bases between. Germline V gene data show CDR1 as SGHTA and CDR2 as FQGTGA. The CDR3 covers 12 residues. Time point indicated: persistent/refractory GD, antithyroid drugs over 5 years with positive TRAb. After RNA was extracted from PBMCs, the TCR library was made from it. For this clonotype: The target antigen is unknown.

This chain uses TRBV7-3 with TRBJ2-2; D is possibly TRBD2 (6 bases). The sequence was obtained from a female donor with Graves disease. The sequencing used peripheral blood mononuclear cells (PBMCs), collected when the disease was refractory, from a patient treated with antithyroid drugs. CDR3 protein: CASSWGVGELFF. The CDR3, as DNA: TGTGCCAGCAGCTGGGGGGTCGGGGAGCTGTTTTTT. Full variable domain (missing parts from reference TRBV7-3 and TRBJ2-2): GAGVSQTPSNKVTEKGKYVELRCDPISGHTALYWYRQSLGQGPEFLIYFQGTGAADDSGLPNDRFFAVRPEGSVSTLKIQRTERGDSAVYLCASSWGVGELFFGEGSRLTVL.